The 30 T cell receptor beta chains reported below all come from one sample, sequenced in a study of cytotoxic CD8 clonotypes in ibrutinib-treated CLL. Measured with immunoSEQ multiplex PCR; TCRdb has only the in-frame clones, and not every one. The repertoire has 110,000 to 150,000 clones, 70% to 80% of them found once; the top ten carry 5% to 5.5%. The sample here was PBMCs, taken after 24 months of ibrutinib treatment. The source is a human donor with chronic lymphocytic leukemia.

V is TRBV7-3 and J is TRBJ2-5, with TRBD1 matching over 7 bases. CDR1 SGHTA and CDR2 FQGTGA come from the germline V gene. V lost 0 bases to trimming and J lost 2 bases; unmatched junction nucleotides: 3. The CDR3 sequence is 15 residues long. CDR3 sequence (DNA): TGTGCCAGCAGCTTAACGCCGGGACAGCAAGAGACCCAGTACTTC. Translated: CASSLTPGQQETQYF.

The V gene is TRBV4-3, the J gene TRBJ1-2; possibly TRBD1 for D (6 bases). Trimming removed 0 bases at V and 4 bases at J, with 18 bases between. The CDR3 spans 17 residues. Looked up from germline, CDR1 is LGHNA and CDR2 is YSLEER. CDR3 sequence: CASSQDAGAPGAYGYTF. CDR3 DNA sequence: TGCGCCAGCAGCCAAGATGCAGGGGCTCCGGGGGCCTATGGCTACACCTTC.

CDR3 nucleotide sequence: TGTGCCAGCAGTTACCCCCCGGGACAGGGACCCTACGAGCAGTACTTC. Translating it yields CASSYPPGQGPYEQYF. The chain recombines TRBV6-6 with TRBJ2-7, with 9 bases aligning to TRBD1. CDR1 is MNHNY and CDR2 is SVGAGI in the germline V gene (reference sequence). V was pared by 2 bases and J by 2 bases, with 7 bases of the junction left unmatched. The CDR3 extends over 16 amino acids.

The chain carries TRBV7-9 and TRBJ2-2; D gene unclear. The V gene's germline CDR1 is SEHNR and CDR2 FQNEAQ (reference sequence). V was trimmed by 5 bases and J by 5 bases, leaving 9 bases between them. CDR3 length equals 13 residues. CDR3 sequence (DNA): TGTGCCAGCAGCCCCGGACGGACCGGGGAGCTGTTTTTT. This encodes CASSPGRTGELFF.

V is TRBV4-2 and J is TRBJ2-1, with a possible D match to TRBD1 (7 bases). Trimming shortened V by 5 bases and J by 0 bases, and 17 bases separated the two germline ends. CDR1 is LGHNA, CDR2 YNFKEQ, per germline. The CDR3 totals 17 residues. CDR3 coding DNA: TGTGCCAGCAGCGAAGGCTGGGGGGACAGCTCCTACAATGAGCAGTTCTTC. It specifies CASSEGWGDSSYNEQFF.

V gene TRBV6-5 combines with J gene TRBJ1-1; 10 positions match TRBD1. Germline V gene lookup returns CDR1 MNHEY and CDR2 SVGAGI. This CDR3 has 15 amino acids. J was trimmed by 4 bases and V by 5 bases; bases with no gene match: 7. The CDR3 here is CASSTWDRGSTEAFF. CDR3 in DNA: TGTGCCAGCAGTACATGGGACAGGGGTAGCACTGAAGCTTTCTTT.

The genes are TRBV5-1 and TRBJ1-1, with D hard to call. Germline V gene lookup returns CDR1 SGHRS and CDR2 YFSETQ. The CDR3 contains 14 residues. V lost 0 bases, J lost 1 base, and 7 bases lay in between. For the CDR3, the DNA is TGCGCCAGCAGCTTGGCCCACGGGAACACTGAAGCTTTCTTT. Its translation: CASSLAHGNTEAFF. The full variable domain, with the rest looked up from reference TRBV5-1 and TRBJ1-1, is KAGVTQTPRYLIKTRGQQVTLSCSPISGHRSVSWYQQTPGQGLQFLFEYFSETQRNKGNFPGRFSGRQFSNSRSEMNVSTLELGDSALYLCASSLAHGNTEAFFGQGTRLTVV.

The V and J genes are TRBV5-1 and TRBJ2-1, with D perhaps matching TRBD1 or TRBD2 (7 bases each). Trimming shortened V by 4 bases and J by 0 bases, and 14 bases separated the two germline ends. Per germline, CDR1 SGHRS and CDR2 YFSETQ. CDR3 length: 16 residues. CDR3 region: CASSSGTVSSYNEQFF. In nucleotides, the CDR3 is TGCGCCAGCAGCAGCGGGACAGTTAGCTCCTACAATGAGCAGTTCTTC. The full variable domain, in which reference TRBV5-1 and TRBJ2-1 provide the parts outside the CDR3, is KAGVTQTPRYLIKTRGQQVTLSCSPISGHRSVSWYQQTPGQGLQFLFEYFSETQRNKGNFPGRFSGRQFSNSRSEMNVSTLELGDSALYLCASSSGTVSSYNEQFFGPGTRLTVL.

CDR3: CASSGKTGGSDTQYF. DNA for the CDR3: TGTGCCAGTAGTGGTAAGACAGGGGGCTCAGATACGCAGTATTTT. The J gene is TRBJ2-3, the V gene TRBV19; 10 bases fit TRBD1. V was pared by 5 bases and J by 4 bases, with 6 bases of the junction left unmatched. The CDR3 sequence is 15 residues long. Germline CDR1 LNHDA, CDR2 SQIVND (reference sequence).

A remark on this clone: Other DNA sequences of this sample code for an identical CDR3. The chain joins TRBV6-5 to TRBJ1-1; no firm D call. The germline gives CDR1 MNHEY, CDR2 SVGAGI. V was clipped by 0 bases and J by 1 base, with 3 bases between them. The CDR3 spans 13 residues. The chain's CDR3 is CASSYSANTEAFF. The CDR3 DNA sequence: TGTGCCAGCAGTTACTCTGCGAACACTGAAGCTTTCTTT.

CDR3 protein: CASSLGGRQETQYF. The CDR3, as DNA: TGTGCCAGCAGCTTAGGCGGGCGGCAAGAGACCCAGTACTTC. The chain has TRBV11-2 and TRBJ2-5; the D gene is possibly TRBD2 (5 bases). The length of the CDR3 is 14 residues. The V gene's germline CDR1 is SGHAT and CDR2 FQNNGV. V was trimmed by 1 base and J by 2 bases, leaving 8 bases between them.

The rearrangement links TRBV2 to TRBJ2-2, with D perhaps TRBD2 (6 bases). The CDR3 runs 14 residues. V shed 11 bases and J shed 0 bases, with 13 bases lying between them. From germline, CDR1 is SNHLY and CDR2 FYNNEI. Written as DNA, the CDR3 is TGTGCCCCCAGCGGGTCCCCGAACACCGGGGAGCTGTTTTTT. It specifies CAPSGSPNTGELFF.

The V and J genes are TRBV6-6 and TRBJ2-5; D may correspond to TRBD1 or TRBD2 (5 bases each). Trimming took 6 bases from V and 1 from J, leaving 9 bases between them. The germline CDR1 and CDR2 sequences are MNHNY and SVGAGI (reference sequence). The CDR3 length is 13 residues. The CDR3 sequence: CASSRGSQETQYF. DNA for the CDR3: TGTGCCAGCAGCCGGGGCTCCCAAGAGACCCAGTACTTC.

This chain joins TRBV5-6 and TRBJ2-2, with a weak D call TRBD1 (6 bases). V lost 2 bases and J lost 7, with 15 bases in between. Germline loops: CDR1 SGHDT, CDR2 YYEEEE. CDR3 length: 15 residues. CDR3 sequence reads: CASSFPAGVIGELFF. In DNA form, the CDR3 reads TGTGCCAGCAGCTTCCCGGCAGGGGTCATCGGGGAGCTGTTTTTT.

This clone has just a few counts. The CDR3 loop is CASRPWGGRTEAFF. The CDR3 DNA sequence: TGCGCCAGCAGGCCCTGGGGAGGAAGGACTGAAGCTTTCTTT. The chain carries TRBV5-1 and TRBJ1-1; D gene uncertain. V was shortened by 5 bases and J by 5 bases, with 16 bases between the two germline ends. CDR1 SGHRS and CDR2 YFSETQ come from the germline V gene. The CDR3 totals 14 residues. The variable domain in full, with the rest retrieved from reference TRBV5-1 and TRBJ1-1, is KAGVTQTPRYLIKTRGQQVTLSCSPISGHRSVSWYQQTPGQGLQFLFEYFSETQRNKGNFPGRFSGRQFSNSRSEMNVSTLELGDSALYLCASRPWGGRTEAFFGQGTRLTVV.

The V gene is TRBV7-9, the J gene TRBJ2-3; D ambiguous. This CDR3 is built from 12 residues. V was clipped by 5 bases and J by 4 bases, with 7 bases between them. Germline V gives CDR1 SEHNR, CDR2 FQNEAQ (reference sequence). CDR3: CASSPRPDTQYF. For the CDR3, the DNA is TGTGCCAGCAGCCCCAGACCAGATACGCAGTATTTT.

The rearrangement links TRBV30 to TRBJ2-7; D ambiguous. The germline gives CDR1 GTSNPN, CDR2 SVGIG (reference sequence). CDR3 length: 14 residues. V was cut by 3 bases and J by 6 bases, with 18 bases left in between. CDR3 sequence (DNA): TGTGCCTGGAGCTTGGGCGGTTCCTTGGGCGAGCAGTACTTC. Its protein product is CAWSLGGSLGEQYF.

The CDR3 coding sequence is TGTGCCAGCAGAGCCCAGACAGGGGAAGCTTTCTTT. Protein sequence: CASRAQTGEAFF. The genes are TRBV6-5 and TRBJ1-1, with 7 bases aligning to TRBD1. Trimming cost V 6 bases and J 8 bases; bases outside gene matches: 6. The germline V gene has CDR1 MNHEY and CDR2 SVGAGI. The CDR3 is 12 residues long.

This clone was seen a few times. The CDR3 DNA reads as TGTGCCAGCAGACCCCGTTGGTCCTACGAGCAGTACTTC. Protein product: CASRPRWSYEQYF. The V and J genes are TRBV7-8 and TRBJ2-7; D unresolved. The CDR3 covers 13 residues. V gave up 6 bases and J gave up 1 base, with 10 bases separating them. Per the germline V gene, CDR1 is SGHVS and CDR2 is FQNEAQ.

The chain couples TRBV2 to TRBJ2-7, with 7 positions matching TRBD2. Germline lookup yields CDR1 SNHLY and CDR2 FYNNEI. The CDR3 loop spans 13 amino acids. V dropped 5 bases and J dropped 3; count of bases not matched to a gene: 4. The CDR3 sequence is CASSSGVGYEQYF. In DNA form, the CDR3 reads TGTGCCAGCAGTAGCGGGGTAGGCTACGAGCAGTACTTC.

The sample holds one count of this clone. The chain joins TRBV7-3 to TRBJ2-3; D uncertain. CDR1 SGHTA and CDR2 FQGTGA come from the germline V gene. The CDR3 consists of 9 residues. V was trimmed by 5 bases and J by 9 bases, leaving 3 bases between them. The CDR3 spells CASSPTQYF. The DNA for the CDR3 is TGTGCCAGCAGCCCAACGCAGTATTTT.

The chain combines TRBV11-3 with TRBJ2-1; D might be TRBD1 (5 bases). The CDR3 sequence is 14 residues long. Germline V gene sequence: CDR1 SGHNT, CDR2 YENEEA. The V end was cut by 5 bases, the J end by 9 bases, with 17 bases between. CDR3 nucleotide sequence: TGTGCCAGCAGCAAAGACCCCAGGGCCCCTGAGCAGTTCTTC. Translated: CASSKDPRAPEQFF.

The J gene is TRBJ2-7, the V gene TRBV7-6; 7 bases match TRBD1. Germline assignment: CDR1 SGHVS and CDR2 FNYEAQ. There are 13 residues in the CDR3. After removal of 3 bases from V and 2 bases from J, the junction contained 1 base not matched to a gene. Here the CDR3 DNA reads TGTGCCAGCAGCTTTGGACAGGCCTACGAGCAGTACTTC. Translation gives CASSFGQAYEQYF.

The gene calls are TRBV19 and TRBJ2-5; weak D call: TRBD1 (5 bases). Trimming cost V 8 bases and J 5 bases, with 12 bases left between them. The germline gives CDR1 LNHDA, CDR2 SQIVND (reference sequence). This CDR3 contains 12 residues. The CDR3 nucleotides read TGTGCCAGTGGGGCCTTCCGGGAGACCCAGTACTTC. It is translated as CASGAFRETQYF.

This sequence joins TRBV5-6 and TRBJ1-2; D gene unclear. In germline, CDR1 is SGHDT, CDR2 YYEEEE. The germline V and J ends were trimmed by 0 bases and 2 bases, with 5 bases remaining between them. CDR3 length: 13 amino acids. The CDR3 region is CASSLDWNYGYTF. For the CDR3, the DNA is TGTGCCAGCAGCTTGGACTGGAACTATGGCTACACCTTC.

This chain joins TRBV7-8 and TRBJ2-1, with 13 bases identical to TRBD2. CDR1 is SGHVS, CDR2 FQNEAQ, per germline. Unmatched junction bases numbered 5, after V lost 5 bases and J lost 4 bases. This CDR3 spans 16 amino acids. CDR3 sequence reads: CASSEPGLAGYNEQFF. CDR3 coding DNA: TGTGCCAGCAGCGAACCGGGACTAGCGGGGTACAATGAGCAGTTCTTC.

The chain recombines TRBV7-3 with TRBJ2-1, with D hard to call. Germline assignment: CDR1 SGHTA and CDR2 FQGTGA. The CDR3 loop spans 15 amino acids. V lost 4 bases, J lost 0 bases, and 10 bases lay in between. CDR3 coding DNA: TGTGCCAGCAGCTCTACCCCGAGCTCCTACAATGAGCAGTTCTTC. The encoded protein is CASSSTPSSYNEQFF.

The rearrangement links TRBV28 to TRBJ2-7; 8 nucleotides line up with TRBD1. The germline V gene has CDR1 MDHEN and CDR2 SYDVKM. Trimming at V came to 9 bases and at J to 5 bases, leaving 9 bases not matched to a gene. This CDR3 contains 13 residues. The CDR3 here is CASRAGGRHEQYF. The CDR3 region has the DNA TGTGCCAGTCGAGCAGGGGGCCGACACGAGCAGTACTTC.

V is TRBV28 and J is TRBJ1-3; 8 bases align to TRBD1. Germline values: CDR1 MDHEN, CDR2 SYDVKM. V shed 3 bases, J shed 5 bases, and the junction held 15 bases outside the gene matches. The CDR3 spans 18 residues. The CDR3 here is CASSFPRGGQGSRNTIYF. In DNA form, the CDR3 reads TGTGCCAGCAGTTTCCCGCGGGGCGGACAGGGTTCTCGAAACACCATATATTTT. Filled out from reference TRBV28 and TRBJ1-3, the complete variable domain reads DVKVTQSSRYLVKRTGEKVFLECVQDMDHENMFWYRQDPGLGLRLIYFSYDVKMKEKGDIPEGYSVSREKKERFSLILESASTNQTSMYLCASSFPRGGQGSRNTIYFGEGSWLTVV.

The chain carries TRBV4-3 and TRBJ2-1; 8 bases fit TRBD2. Trimming removed 3 bases from V and 0 bases from J; junction bases left unmatched: 10. Germline V gene data show CDR1 as LGHNA and CDR2 as YSLEER. The CDR3 totals 18 residues. The CDR3 protein is CASSHLWRGASSYNEQFF. The CDR3 DNA follows: TGCGCCAGCAGCCACCTCTGGCGGGGGGCTAGCTCCTACAATGAGCAGTTCTTC.